Shown below are 24 T cell receptor beta chains from a single sample sequenced in a study of control samples from healthy donors and cancer patients. Profiling relied on immunoSEQ multiplex PCR, and the TCRdb table lists in-frame clones only, not all of them. The sample holds over 150,000 clones, just over 95% seen once. Sequenced: blood. The receptors come from a woman aged 30 to 39 in good health.

The chain links TRBV19 to TRBJ2-4, with D perhaps TRBD2 (6 bases). The V end was cut by 4 bases, the J end by 5 bases, with 9 bases between. Per germline, CDR1 LNHDA and CDR2 SQIVND (reference sequence). CDR3 length: 13 residues. The CDR3 spells CASSSGAENIQYF. The DNA for the CDR3 is TGTGCCAGTAGTAGCGGGGCTGAAAACATTCAGTACTTC.

The genes are TRBV15 and TRBJ1-1; D is uncertain. Deletions cut 1 base from V and 0 bases from J, with 6 bases between. The germline CDR1 and CDR2 sequences are LNHNV and YYDKDF (reference sequence). The CDR3 loop spans 14 amino acids. The chain's CDR3 is CATSRVRLNTEAFF. The DNA for the CDR3 is TGTGCCACCAGCAGAGTTAGGCTGAACACTGAAGCTTTCTTT.

This clone has only one observation. This rearrangement joins TRBV4-1 to TRBJ1-2; no clear D gene. The CDR3 totals 16 residues. Trimming shortened V by 1 base and J by 6 bases, and 18 bases separated the two germline ends. CDR1 is MGHRA, CDR2 YSYEKL, per germline. The CDR3 loop reads CASSQGAGRPQDGYTF. In nucleotides, the CDR3 is TGCGCCAGCAGCCAAGGAGCGGGCAGGCCGCAAGATGGCTACACCTTC.

This chain links TRBV5-8 with TRBJ1-3; 8 bases map to TRBD1. The CDR3 length is 16 residues. V dropped 4 bases and J dropped 5; count of bases not matched to a gene: 11. Germline V CDR1 and CDR2: SGHTS, YDEGEE. The CDR3 region is CASSSDRGVFRNTIYF. The CDR3 DNA sequence: TGTGCCAGCAGCAGCGACAGGGGAGTTTTTCGAAACACCATATATTTT.

The J gene is TRBJ2-7, the V gene TRBV2; D is perhaps TRBD1 (7 bases). The germline V and J ends were trimmed by 7 bases and 6 bases, with 19 bases remaining between them. The CDR3 consists of 14 residues. Germline values: CDR1 SNHLY, CDR2 FYNNEI. The CDR3 here is CASNRQGLGSEQYF. The CDR3 nucleotides are TGTGCCAGCAACAGACAGGGACTCGGATCCGAGCAGTACTTC.

The V call is TRBV18, the J call TRBJ1-2, with D perhaps matching TRBD1 (5 bases). Trimming stripped 2 bases from V and 4 bases from J, with 8 bases between. CDR1 is KGHSH and CDR2 is LQKENI in the germline V gene. This CDR3 comprises 13 residues. The CDR3 here is CASSPAQVYGYTF. Written as DNA, the CDR3 is TGTGCCAGCTCACCAGCACAGGTCTATGGCTACACCTTC.

The CDR3 sequence is CASSLPQWRVVTGYTF. In nucleotides, the CDR3 is TGTGCCAGCAGTTTGCCCCAGTGGAGGGTGGTGACTGGCTACACCTTC. The chain joins TRBV28 to TRBJ1-2; D not certain. Germline lookup yields CDR1 MDHEN and CDR2 SYDVKM. Trimming shortened V by 3 bases and J by 7 bases, and 21 bases separated the two germline ends. The CDR3 has 16 residues.

The CDR3 DNA is TGCAGCGCGGCGCCCCCAAACACCGGGGAGCTGTTTTTT. Translation: CSAAPPNTGELFF. The chain uses TRBV29-1 and TRBJ2-2; unclear D gene. The CDR3 sequence is 13 residues long. Germline V gene lookup returns CDR1 SQVTM and CDR2 ANQGSEA. The V end lost 7 bases, the J end lost 2 bases, and 11 bases lay between the germline ends.

The chain joins TRBV6-5 to TRBJ2-7; the match to TRBD1 covers 7 bases. Germline CDR1 reads MNHEY; CDR2 reads SVGAGI. V shed 6 bases and J 0 bases; nucleotides not matched to a gene: 5. This CDR3 is built from 14 residues. The CDR3: CASRGTASSYEQYF. The CDR3 nucleotides are TGTGCCAGCAGGGGGACAGCCAGCTCCTACGAGCAGTACTTC.

This chain connects TRBV6-5 to TRBJ2-3, with 11 bases that match TRBD2. This CDR3 contains 15 residues. From germline, CDR1 is MNHEY and CDR2 SVGAGI. Trimming removed 4 bases from V and 6 bases from J; junction bases left unmatched: 6. This CDR3 is CASSSGLAAMDTQYF. The CDR3, as DNA: TGTGCCAGCAGTTCGGGACTAGCGGCCATGGATACGCAGTATTTT.

The chain couples TRBV19 to TRBJ1-4; 11 nucleotides match TRBD1. J was trimmed by 4 bases and V by 5 bases; bases with no gene match: 6. Germline assignment: CDR1 LNHDA and CDR2 SQIVND (reference sequence). The CDR3 sequence is 16 residues long. CDR3: CASSSRDRGFNEKLFF. CDR3 nucleotides: TGTGCCAGTAGTTCGCGGGACAGGGGGTTTAATGAAAAACTGTTTTTT.

This chain joins TRBV7-9 and TRBJ1-6; D possibly corresponds to TRBD1 (6 bases). The CDR3 contains 13 residues. CDR1 SEHNR and CDR2 FQNEAQ come from the germline V gene (reference sequence). Trimming took off 4 bases at V and 14 bases at J, with 15 bases between the two ends. Here the CDR3 DNA reads TGTGCCAGCAGCTCGCACCACAAGGGGGCCCTCCACTTT. It codes for CASSSHHKGALHF.

This clone occurred a few times. This sequence joins TRBV6-1 and TRBJ1-2; 9 nucleotides align to TRBD1. The germline V gene has CDR1 MNHNS and CDR2 SASEGT. The CDR3 extends over 15 amino acids. The V and J ends lost 4 bases and 7 bases, in that order; junction bases with no gene match: 10. CDR3 loop: CASSVADRGRGGYTF. CDR3 nucleotide sequence: TGTGCCAGCAGTGTAGCAGACAGGGGGAGGGGTGGCTACACCTTC.

This chain joins TRBV2 and TRBJ2-5; D assignment may be TRBD1 or TRBD2 (6 bases each). Looked up from germline, CDR1 is SNHLY and CDR2 is FYNNEI. This CDR3 region has 12 residues. The CDR3 protein is CTGADYQETQYF. The DNA of the CDR3 is TGTACGGGGGCCGACTACCAAGAGACCCAGTACTTC.

The chain employs TRBV9 and TRBJ2-7; 9 bases are a match to TRBD2. Germline CDR1 SGDLS, CDR2 YYNGEE. The CDR3 covers 14 residues. With V trimmed by 0 bases and J by 4 bases, 2 bases remained unmatched. CDR3 in DNA: TGTGCCAGCAGCGTAGGGACTAGCGTGTACGAGCAGTACTTC. Protein product: CASSVGTSVYEQYF.

The chain employs TRBV5-4 and TRBJ2-3; 8 bases fit TRBD1. V was clipped by 0 bases and J by 4 bases; unmatched bases: 1. The CDR3 consists of 14 residues. Germline lookup yields CDR1 SGHNT and CDR2 YYREEE (reference sequence). CDR3 sequence: CASSLAQGADTQYF. The CDR3 bases are TGTGCCAGCAGCTTGGCACAGGGGGCAGATACGCAGTATTTT. The whole variable domain, remainder taken from reference TRBV5-4 and TRBJ2-3, is ETGVTQSPTHLIKTRGQQVTLRCSSQSGHNTVSWYQQALGQGPQFIFQYYREEENGRGNFPPRFSGLQFPNYSSELNVNALELDDSALYLCASSLAQGADTQYFGPGTRLTVL.

The chain links TRBV24-1 to TRBJ2-2; D not resolved. The CDR3 spans 13 residues. Germline values: CDR1 KGHDR, CDR2 SFDVKD. V shed 4 bases and J shed 6 bases, with 8 bases lying between them. In DNA form, the CDR3 reads TGTGCCACCAGTGACCCCAGTGCCGGGGAGCTGTTTTTT. Residues: CATSDPSAGELFF.

V usage is TRBV5-4 and J usage is TRBJ2-1; 8 bases match TRBD1. J lost 0 bases, V lost 4 bases, and 6 bases had no gene match. The CDR3 is made up of 16 amino acids. Germline lookup yields CDR1 SGHNT and CDR2 YYREEE (reference sequence). The CDR3 sequence: CASSPGTGASYNEQFF. CDR3 nucleotide sequence: TGTGCCAGCAGCCCCGGGACAGGCGCCTCCTACAATGAGCAGTTCTTC.

This sequence joins TRBV18 and TRBJ1-1, with 11 nucleotides matching TRBD1. The germline CDR1 and CDR2 sequences are KGHSH and LQKENI. CDR3 length equals 19 residues. V lost 3 bases, J lost 0 bases, and 12 bases stayed unmatched. The CDR3 protein is CASSPYKSGQGALNTEAFF. DNA of the CDR3: TGTGCCAGCTCACCTTACAAAAGTGGACAGGGGGCGTTGAACACTGAAGCTTTCTTT.

This clone was seen just once. The gene calls are TRBV18 and TRBJ2-7; possibly TRBD2 for D (6 bases). The CDR3 runs 16 residues. V shed 1 base and J shed 3 bases, with 16 bases lying between them. Germline lookup yields CDR1 KGHSH and CDR2 LQKENI. Written as DNA, the CDR3 is TGTGCCAGCTCACCACTCCTCCTAGCGAGCAGCTACGAGCAGTACTTC. Residues: CASSPLLLASSYEQYF.

This rearrangement joins TRBV3-1 (or the pseudogene TRBV3-2) to TRBJ2-2, with a weak D call TRBD1 (5 bases). This CDR3 is built from 15 residues. With 2 bases removed from V and 6 bases from J, the gap between germline ends came to 13 bases. Germline V gene sequence: CDR1 LGHDT, CDR2 YNNKEL (reference sequence). CDR3 nucleotide sequence: TGTGCCAGCAGCCAAACGTCCAGGGTGCCCGGGGAGCTGTTTTTT. This gives the protein CASSQTSRVPGELFF.

Here the CDR3 DNA reads TGTGCCAGCAGTTTAACGGAGGGTGTGCGCTCACCCCTCCACTTT. Amino acid sequence: CASSLTEGVRSPLHF. The chain uses TRBV27 and TRBJ1-6; no firm D call. Germline CDR1 is MNHEY and CDR2 is SMNVEV (reference sequence). V lost 2 bases and J 10 bases, leaving 15 bases between the germline ends. The CDR3 has 15 residues.

This chain connects TRBV3-1 (or the pseudogene TRBV3-2) to TRBJ1-5; D might be TRBD1 (5 bases). This CDR3 contains 14 residues. Germline CDR1 reads LGHDT; CDR2 reads YNNKEL (reference sequence). V was pared by 0 bases and J by 6 bases, with 9 bases between. CDR3 protein: CASSQEVGPQPQHF. CDR3 nucleotide sequence: TGTGCCAGCAGCCAAGAGGTGGGGCCTCAGCCCCAGCATTTT.

DNA for the CDR3: TGTGCCAGCAGTGGGCTAGCGGGAGGTGGCTCCTACAATGAGCAGTTCTTC. The encoded protein is CASSGLAGGGSYNEQFF. The genes are TRBV6-1 and TRBJ2-1, with 11 bases that match TRBD2. With 4 bases clipped from V and 0 bases from J, the junction kept 5 bases outside the gene matches. Germline V gene data show CDR1 as MNHNS and CDR2 as SASEGT. This CDR3 contains 17 residues.